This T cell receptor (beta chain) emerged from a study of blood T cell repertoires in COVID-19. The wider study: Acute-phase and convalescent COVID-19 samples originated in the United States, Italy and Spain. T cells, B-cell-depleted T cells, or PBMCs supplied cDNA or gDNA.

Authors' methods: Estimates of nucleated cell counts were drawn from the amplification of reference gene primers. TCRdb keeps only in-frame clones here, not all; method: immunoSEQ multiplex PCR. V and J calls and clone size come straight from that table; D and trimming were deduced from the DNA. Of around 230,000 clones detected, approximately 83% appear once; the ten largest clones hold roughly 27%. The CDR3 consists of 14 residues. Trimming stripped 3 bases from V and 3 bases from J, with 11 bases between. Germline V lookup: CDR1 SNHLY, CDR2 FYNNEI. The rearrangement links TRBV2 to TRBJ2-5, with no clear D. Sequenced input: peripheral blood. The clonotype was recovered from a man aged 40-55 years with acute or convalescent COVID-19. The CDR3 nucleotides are TGTGCCAGCAGTGACGGCAGGTCGGAAGAGACCCAGTACTTC. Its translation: CASSDGRSEETQYF.